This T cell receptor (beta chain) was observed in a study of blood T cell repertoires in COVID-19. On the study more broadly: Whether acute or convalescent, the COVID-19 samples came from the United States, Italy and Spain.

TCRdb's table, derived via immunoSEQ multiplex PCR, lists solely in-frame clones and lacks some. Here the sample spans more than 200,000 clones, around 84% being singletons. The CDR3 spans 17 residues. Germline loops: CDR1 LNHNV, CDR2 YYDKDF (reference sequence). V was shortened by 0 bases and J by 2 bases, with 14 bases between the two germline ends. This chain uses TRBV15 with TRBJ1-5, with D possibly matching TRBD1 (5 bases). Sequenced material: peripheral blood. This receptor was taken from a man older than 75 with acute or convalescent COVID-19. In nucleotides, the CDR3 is TGTGCCACCAGCAGAGATGATTGGGGGGTCGGCAATCAGCCCCAGCATTTT. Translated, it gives CATSRDDWGVGNQPQHF.